This T cell receptor (beta chain) is from a study of cytomegalovirus exposure and HLA in healthy donors. Researchers ran the PCR with 60 Vbeta and 13 Jbeta primers. The table came from immunoSEQ multiplex PCR; TCRdb's copy has only in-frame clones and leaves some out. The sample contains 100,000 or so clones, around four fifths of which appear only once. The CDR3 sequence is 13 residues long. CDR1 LNHDA and CDR2 SQIVND come from the germline V gene (reference sequence). Trimming pared 9 bases from V and 2 bases from J, leaving 12 bases between. Sequenced: PBMCs. The TCR originated in a man between 25 and 39 years old in good health and CMV-seronegative. The chain employs TRBV19 and TRBJ2-3, with D possibly TRBD1 on 6 matching bases. DNA of the CDR3: TGTGCCAGCCGGACAGCTTCCACAGATACGCAGTATTTT. Translated: CASRTASTDTQYF. Filled out from reference TRBV19 and TRBJ2-3, the complete variable domain reads DGGITQSPKYLFRKEGQNVTLSCEQNLNHDAMYWYRQDPGQGLRLIYYSQIVNDFQKGDIAEGYSVSREKKESFPLTVTSAQKNPTAFYLCASRTASTDTQYFGPGTRLTVL.